The clone carrying this T cell receptor beta chain was seen just once. The target antigen is unknown. Germline assignment: CDR1 LNHNV and CDR2 YYDKDF (reference sequence). This CDR3 region has 17 residues. The V end lost 1 base, the J end lost 3 bases, and 19 bases lay between the germline ends. The assay was immunoSEQ multiplex PCR, and TCRdb's table has in-frame clones only and misses some. The sample has approximately 98,000 clones; 85% to 95% are singletons. These data originate in a study of siplizumab effects on memory and regulatory T cells. Overall study findings and caveats: Assignment to unstimulated subsets succeeded for only a minor fraction of the alloreactive clones. Treg-derived clones made up an average of about 73% of mappable alloreactive CD4+ clones with siplizumab and under 35% in controls. Naive or memory phenotype was unassignable for roughly 80-96% of proliferating CD4+ or CD8+ clones. The study did not confirm that proliferating Tregs from siplizumab cultures were suppressive.

Sequencing was done on a sample of non-Treg CD4+ T cells sorted from blood. The genes are TRBV15 and TRBJ2-7, with D possibly being TRBD1 (5 bases). The sequence came from a human donor in good health. The DNA of the CDR3 is TGTGCCACCAGCAGAGGGGAAGTCGGGCTAAGGGGCTACGAGCAGTACTTC. Translated: CATSRGEVGLRGYEQYF.